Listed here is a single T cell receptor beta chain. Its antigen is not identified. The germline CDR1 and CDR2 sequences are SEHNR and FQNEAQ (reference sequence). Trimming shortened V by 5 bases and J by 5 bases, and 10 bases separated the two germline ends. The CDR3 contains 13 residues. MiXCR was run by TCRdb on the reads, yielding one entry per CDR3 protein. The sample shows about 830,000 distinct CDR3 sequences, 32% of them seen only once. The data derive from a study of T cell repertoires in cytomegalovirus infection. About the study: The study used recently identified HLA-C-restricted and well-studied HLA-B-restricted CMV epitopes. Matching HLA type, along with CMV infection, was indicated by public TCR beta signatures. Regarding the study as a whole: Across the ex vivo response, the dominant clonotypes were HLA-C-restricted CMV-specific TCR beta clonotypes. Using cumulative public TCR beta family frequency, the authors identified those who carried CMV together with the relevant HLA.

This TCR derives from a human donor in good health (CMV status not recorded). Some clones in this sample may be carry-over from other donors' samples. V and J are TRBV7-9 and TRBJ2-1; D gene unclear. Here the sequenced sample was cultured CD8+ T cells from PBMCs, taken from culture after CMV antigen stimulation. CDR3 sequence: CASSSGLHNEQFF. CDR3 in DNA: TGTGCCAGCAGCAGTGGGCTCCACAATGAGCAGTTCTTC.